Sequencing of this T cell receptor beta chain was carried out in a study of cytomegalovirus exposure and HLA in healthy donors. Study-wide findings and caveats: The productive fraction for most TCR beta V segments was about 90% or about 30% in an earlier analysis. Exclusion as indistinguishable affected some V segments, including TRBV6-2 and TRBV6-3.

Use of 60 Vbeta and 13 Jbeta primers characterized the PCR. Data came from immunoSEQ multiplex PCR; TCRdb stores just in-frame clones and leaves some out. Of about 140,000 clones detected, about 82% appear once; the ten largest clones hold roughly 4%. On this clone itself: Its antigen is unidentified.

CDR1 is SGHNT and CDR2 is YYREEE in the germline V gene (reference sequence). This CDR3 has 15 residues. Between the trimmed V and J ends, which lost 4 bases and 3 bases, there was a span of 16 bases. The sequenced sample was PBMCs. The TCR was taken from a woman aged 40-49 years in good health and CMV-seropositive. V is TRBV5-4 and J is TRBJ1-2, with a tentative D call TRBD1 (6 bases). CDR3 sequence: CASSRSGGGDYGYTF. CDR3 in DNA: TGTGCCAGCAGCCGATCGGGGGGGGGCGACTATGGCTACACCTTC.